One and the same sample provided the 29 T cell receptor beta chains below, sequenced in a study of CD8 T cells in Susac syndrome. Roughly 0.5 to 1 ug RNA was reverse transcribed with random hexamers. One entry per CDR3 protein, called by TCRdb with MiXCR from the immunoSEQ multiplex PCR reads. In the table there are 150,000 to 200,000 distinct CDR3 sequences, roughly 94% of which are singletons. Sample: CD4+ T cells from PBMCs. These receptors all come from a human donor with Susac syndrome.

The rearrangement links TRBV12-3 or TRBV12-4 to TRBJ1-2, with TRBD1 as a possible D gene (6 bases). Trimming took off 7 bases at V and 4 bases at J, with 16 bases between the two ends. This CDR3 comprises 14 residues. CDR3 DNA: TGTGCCAGCAACCCAAGGGGGGGCGGCTATGGCTACACCTTC. Protein product: CASNPRGGGYGYTF.

This clonotype was picked up one time. This chain joins TRBV18 and TRBJ2-2, with 9 bases that match TRBD1. CDR1 KGHSH and CDR2 LQKENI come from the germline V gene. CDR3 length: 15 residues. Trimming cost V 0 bases and J 7 bases; bases outside gene matches: 3. Here the CDR3 DNA reads TGTGCCAGCTCACCACCGGGACAGGGAGGCGGGGAGCTGTTTTTT. This translates into CASSPPGQGGGELFF.

This chain links TRBV30 with TRBJ1-3; D gene uncertain. V was trimmed by 2 bases and J by 2 bases, leaving 7 bases between them. From germline, CDR1 is GTSNPN and CDR2 SVGIG (reference sequence). CDR3 length equals 13 residues. This CDR3 reads CAWSLVAGNTIYF. For the CDR3, the DNA is TGTGCCTGGAGTCTGGTGGCTGGAAACACCATATATTTT. The full variable domain, with the rest looked up from reference TRBV30 and TRBJ1-3, is SQTIHQWPATLVQPVGSPLSLECTVEGTSNPNLYWYRQAAGRGLQLLFYSVGIGQISSEVPQNLSASRPQDRQFILSSKKLLLSDSGFYLCAWSLVAGNTIYFGEGSWLTVV.

The chain employs TRBV7-3 and TRBJ2-7, with 7 bases aligning to TRBD1. The V gene end was trimmed by 5 bases and the J gene end by 5 bases; junction bases not matched to a gene: 12. The CDR3 is made up of 15 amino acids. Germline V gives CDR1 SGHTA, CDR2 FQGTGA. CDR3 protein: CASSPGTVGKDEQYF. Here the CDR3 DNA reads TGTGCCAGCAGCCCCGGGACAGTCGGGAAGGACGAGCAGTACTTC.

The gene calls are TRBV11-2 and TRBJ2-6, with D tentatively TRBD1 (6 bases). The V and J ends lost 4 bases and 0 bases respectively, with 13 bases between them. Germline assignment: CDR1 SGHAT and CDR2 FQNNGV. The CDR3 has 17 residues. The CDR3 spells CASSSQGGYSGANVLTF. CDR3 DNA: TGTGCCAGCAGCTCACAGGGTGGATACTCTGGGGCCAACGTCCTGACTTTC.

This chain joins TRBV30 and TRBJ2-7, with 8 bases matching TRBD1. V lost 2 bases and J lost 7; bases outside the gene matches: 4. There are 12 residues in the CDR3. CDR1 and CDR2 (germline): GTSNPN, SVGIG (reference sequence). CDR3 residues: CAWSPRTGEQYF. CDR3 nucleotide sequence: TGTGCCTGGAGTCCAAGGACAGGGGAGCAGTACTTC. Looking up the rest from reference TRBV30 and TRBJ2-7 gives the full variable domain: SQTIHQWPATLVQPVGSPLSLECTVEGTSNPNLYWYRQAAGRGLQLLFYSVGIGQISSEVPQNLSASRPQDRQFILSSKKLLLSDSGFYLCAWSPRTGEQYFGPGTRLTVT.

The chain employs TRBV7-3 and TRBJ2-1, with D tentatively TRBD2 (5 bases). Trimming left V 2 bases short and J 9 bases short, with 11 bases between. From germline, CDR1 is SGHTA and CDR2 FQGTGA. The CDR3 has 13 residues. The CDR3 loop reads CASSLPPGSEQFF. The CDR3 nucleotides are TGTGCCAGCAGCTTACCTCCGGGGTCTGAGCAGTTCTTC. The whole variable domain, remainder taken from reference TRBV7-3 and TRBJ2-1, is GAGVSQTPSNKVTEKGKYVELRCDPISGHTALYWYRQSLGQGPEFLIYFQGTGAADDSGLPNDRFFAVRPEGSVSTLKIQRTERGDSAVYLCASSLPPGSEQFFGPGTRLTVL.

The CDR3 here is CASNLQGAYEQYF. CDR3 sequence (DNA): TGTGCCAGCAATCTCCAGGGCGCATACGAGCAGTACTTC. The genes are TRBV2 and TRBJ2-7; D is possibly TRBD1 (5 bases). The V gene's germline CDR1 is SNHLY and CDR2 FYNNEI. Between the trimmed V and J ends, which lost 7 bases and 4 bases, there was a span of 14 bases. The CDR3 spans 13 residues.

CDR3 nucleotides: TGCGCCAGCAGCCAGGGTCAAGCGAACGCAGTGGGTGAAAAACTGTTTTTT. This codes for CASSQGQANAVGEKLFF. The V gene is TRBV4-3, the J gene TRBJ1-4; the D is unclear. Trimming took 3 bases from V and 7 from J, leaving 21 bases between them. Germline lookup yields CDR1 LGHNA and CDR2 YSLEER. The CDR3 totals 17 residues.

V gene TRBV7-9 combines with J gene TRBJ2-5; the match to TRBD2 covers 8 bases. The germline V gene has CDR1 SEHNR and CDR2 FQNEAQ (reference sequence). The CDR3 is 14 amino acids. V dropped 3 bases and J dropped 3; count of bases not matched to a gene: 3. The CDR3 DNA follows: TGTGCCAGCAGCTTCGGGGGGGCCGAAGAGACCCAGTACTTC. Translated: CASSFGGAEETQYF.

V usage is TRBV7-6 and J usage is TRBJ1-6; D not certain. From germline, CDR1 is SGHVS and CDR2 FNYEAQ. The V end lost 0 bases, the J end lost 6 bases, and 6 bases lay between the germline ends. The CDR3 covers 14 residues. CDR3 sequence reads: CASSLAPSNSPLHF. The CDR3 DNA follows: TGTGCCAGCAGCTTAGCCCCGAGTAATTCACCCCTCCACTTT.

V gene TRBV29-1 combines with J gene TRBJ2-2, with D possibly matching TRBD2 (7 bases). Germline V gene lookup returns CDR1 SQVTM and CDR2 ANQGSEA. There are 16 residues in the CDR3. V gave up 0 bases and J gave up 4 bases, with 15 bases separating them. The CDR3 coding sequence is TGCAGCGTTGAAGATCCGGGGAGGGGGAGCACCGGGGAGCTGTTTTTT. This sequence encodes CSVEDPGRGSTGELFF.

This clonotype was found once. The V call is TRBV29-1, the J call TRBJ2-2, with 8 bases fitting TRBD2. The junction had 5 bases not matched to a gene; V was cut back by 4 bases and J by 4 bases. The germline V gene has CDR1 SQVTM and CDR2 ANQGSEA. The CDR3 has 14 residues. Here the CDR3 DNA reads TGCAGCGTTGCGACGGGGGGGGGCACCGGGGAGCTGTTTTTT. Its translation: CSVATGGGTGELFF.

This rearrangement joins TRBV5-1 to TRBJ1-1; D ambiguous. The CDR3 spans 14 residues. Per germline, CDR1 SGHRS and CDR2 YFSETQ. The ends were cut back, 6 bases at V and 3 bases at J, with 15 bases in the middle. The CDR3 DNA follows: TGCGCCAGCAATGACGGCAGAGCCGACACTGAAGCTTTCTTT. It translates to CASNDGRADTEAFF.

This clonotype was counted once. As DNA, the CDR3 is TGTGCCAGCTCAGACAGGGAAGCAGATACGCAGTATTTT. Its translation is CASSDREADTQYF. The chain combines TRBV19 with TRBJ2-3; 7 positions match TRBD1. This CDR3 is 13 amino acids long. With V trimmed by 9 bases and J by 4 bases, 7 bases remained unmatched. Germline values: CDR1 LNHDA, CDR2 SQIVND (reference sequence).

This clonotype occurred once. The rearrangement joins TRBV20-1 to TRBJ2-5; tentatively, D is TRBD1 (6 bases). CDR3 length: 15 residues. Germline V CDR1 and CDR2: DFQATT, SNEGSKA (reference sequence). V gave up 5 bases and J gave up 4 bases, with 20 bases separating them. The DNA for the CDR3 is TGCAGTGCTGTCCTGCCAGGGGCGTCTCGAGAGACCCAGTACTTC. Encoded protein: CSAVLPGASRETQYF.

This sequence joins TRBV7-9 and TRBJ1-6; D remains unclear. Germline-derived CDR1 and CDR2 are SEHNR and FQNEAQ (reference sequence). This CDR3 contains 15 residues. V shed 0 bases and J shed 11 bases, with 14 bases lying between them. CDR3 DNA sequence: TGTGCCAGCAGCTTAGCGGCCCCCGACGTTGCACCCCTCCACTTT. Translated: CASSLAAPDVAPLHF.

The genes are TRBV7-2 and TRBJ1-5; D possibly corresponds to TRBD1 (6 bases). The CDR3 is made up of 15 amino acids. Germline CDR1 reads SGHTA; CDR2 reads FQGNSA. The V end was cut by 4 bases, the J end by 0 bases, with 10 bases between. In nucleotides, the CDR3 is TGTGCCAGCAGCTCGACAGGCAATAGCAATCAGCCCCAGCATTTT. It codes for CASSSTGNSNQPQHF.

This chain links TRBV29-1 with TRBJ2-5; 9 bases agree with TRBD2. V was clipped by 7 bases and J by 5 bases; unmatched bases: 2. CDR3 length: 11 amino acids. Per the germline V gene, CDR1 is SQVTM and CDR2 is ANQGSEA. The CDR3 region is CSGGLAETQYF. Written as DNA, the CDR3 is TGCAGCGGCGGACTAGCGGAGACCCAGTACTTC.

The V and J genes are TRBV3-1 and TRBJ1-1; the D is unclear. Germline V gene data show CDR1 as LGHDT and CDR2 as YNNKEL (reference sequence). This CDR3 region has 15 residues. V was clipped by 1 base and J by 5 bases, with 14 bases between them. The CDR3 region is CASSQAAVPGTEAFF. The CDR3 coding sequence is TGTGCCAGCAGCCAAGCTGCGGTCCCGGGAACTGAAGCTTTCTTT.

With respect to this clonotype: The junction departs from the called germline gene at one end, perhaps through a read error. V is TRBV7-7 and J is TRBJ2-7; D not resolved. Germline CDR1 reads SSHAT; CDR2 reads FNYEAQ (reference sequence). There are 13 residues in the CDR3. CDR3 in amino acids: CASSSVLGSEQYF. The CDR3 bases are TGTGCTAGCAGCTCAGTTTTGGGGTCCGAGCAGTACTTC. Full variable domain (missing parts from reference TRBV7-7 and TRBJ2-7): GAGVSQSPRYKVTKRGQDVTLRCDPISSHATLYWYQQALGQGPEFLTYFNYEAQPDKSGLPSDRFSAERPEGSISTLTIQRTEQRDSAMYRCASSSVLGSEQYFGPGTRLTVT.

The V gene is TRBV5-1, the J gene TRBJ2-3; D remains unclear. V gave up 4 bases and J gave up 2 bases, with 8 bases separating them. The CDR3 totals 13 residues. CDR1 is SGHRS, CDR2 YFSETQ, per germline. The CDR3 loop is CASSGPDTDTQYF. The CDR3 DNA sequence: TGCGCCAGCAGCGGACCCGACACAGATACGCAGTATTTT. Combining the CDR3 with reference TRBV5-1 and TRBJ2-3 gives the whole variable domain KAGVTQTPRYLIKTRGQQVTLSCSPISGHRSVSWYQQTPGQGLQFLFEYFSETQRNKGNFPGRFSGRQFSNSRSEMNVSTLELGDSALYLCASSGPDTDTQYFGPGTRLTVL.

The chain combines TRBV4-3 with TRBJ2-5; D not certain. The CDR3 is made up of 16 amino acids. Per germline, CDR1 LGHNA and CDR2 YSLEER. V was shortened by 4 bases and J by 5 bases, with 20 bases between the two germline ends. Here the CDR3 reads CASSPRVPLLGETQYF. Written as DNA, the CDR3 is TGCGCCAGCAGCCCTCGGGTTCCCTTACTGGGGGAGACCCAGTACTTC.

This chain uses TRBV20-1 with TRBJ1-6; TRBD1 matches at 8 bases. This CDR3 is 16 amino acids long. With 0 bases clipped from V and 6 bases from J, the junction kept 7 bases outside the gene matches. The germline gives CDR1 DFQATT, CDR2 SNEGSKA (reference sequence). CDR3 nucleotides: TGCAGTGCTAGAGACGGACAGGGAGGTTCTAATTCACCCCTCCACTTT. Its protein is CSARDGQGGSNSPLHF.

The chain links TRBV19 to TRBJ1-5; D possibly corresponds to TRBD1 (5 bases). V dropped 1 base and J dropped 4 bases, with 8 bases sitting between them. The V gene's germline CDR1 is LNHDA and CDR2 SQIVND (reference sequence). CDR3 length equals 14 residues. The CDR3 DNA reads TGTGCCAGTAGTATAGCGGCAGGGAATCAGCCCCAGCATTTT. Amino acid sequence: CASSIAAGNQPQHF.

This chain links TRBV29-1 with TRBJ2-7, with a possible D match to TRBD2 (5 bases). Trimming took 6 bases from V and 0 from J, leaving 9 bases between them. From germline, CDR1 is SQVTM and CDR2 ANQGSEA. This CDR3 spans 12 amino acids. The CDR3 region is CSVLTNSYEQYF. For the CDR3, the DNA is TGCAGCGTCCTGACTAACTCCTACGAGCAGTACTTC.

This sequence joins TRBV15 and TRBJ1-1; D gene uncertain. The CDR3 covers 13 residues. CDR1 is LNHNV and CDR2 is YYDKDF in the germline V gene (reference sequence). V was pared by 1 base and J by 9 bases, with 12 bases between. In DNA, the CDR3 is TGTGCCACCAGCAGAGCCCGGACCTTCAAAGCTTTCTTT. It translates to CATSRARTFKAFF. The whole variable domain, remainder taken from reference TRBV15 and TRBJ1-1, is DAMVIQNPRYQVTQFGKPVTLSCSQTLNHNVMYWYQQKSSQAPKLLFHYYDKDFNNEADTPDNFQSRRPNTSFCFLDIRSPGLGDTAMYLCATSRARTFKAFFGQGTRLTVV.

This chain uses TRBV20-1 with TRBJ1-1; the D gene is possibly TRBD1 (6 bases). The CDR3 totals 15 residues. V lost 3 bases to trimming and J lost 4 bases, with 18 bases between them. Per germline, CDR1 DFQATT and CDR2 SNEGSKA (reference sequence). DNA of the CDR3: TGCAGTGCTAGGCGGGTCGGGGGACAATTCACTGAAGCTTTCTTT. As protein: CSARRVGGQFTEAFF.

The genes are TRBV7-2 and TRBJ1-5, with D possibly matching TRBD1 (5 bases). This CDR3 is built from 18 residues. Germline CDR1 SGHTA, CDR2 FQGNSA. V lost 1 base and J lost 2, with 18 bases in between. The DNA for the CDR3 is TGTGCCAGCAGCTTAGGACCGGGACGGGGAAGAGGCAATCAGCCCCAGCATTTT. Its protein product is CASSLGPGRGRGNQPQHF.